This T cell receptor (beta chain) derives from a study of fetal regulatory T cell absence and autoimmunity. About the study: Without clinical diabetes, IPEX patients showed exocrine pancreas autoimmunity. Regarding the study as a whole: In IPEX syndrome, oligoclonal enrichment was read as supporting prenatal antigen-driven autoimmunity in the pancreas. Pancreas TCRs were oligoclonally enriched versus cord blood, some clones over 80-fold.

Germline values: CDR1 LGHNA, CDR2 YSLEER. This CDR3 spans 16 amino acids. Germline trimming cut 0 bases from V and 7 bases from J; bases unmatched to any gene: 8. Concerning this clone itself: Its antigen is not known.

The survey-level immunoSEQ assay was used. Only in-frame clones appear in the TCRdb table, and some are missing; sequencing was by immunoSEQ multiplex PCR. The table records 95,000 to 100,000 clones, less than 80% of them present only once. The V call is TRBV4-3, the J call TRBJ2-2, with 7 nucleotides matching TRBD2. The TCR was taken from a male donor with IPEX syndrome. The sample taken for sequencing was pancreas tissue. CDR3 amino acids: CASSQEASGYVGELFF. In DNA, the CDR3 is TGCGCCAGCAGCCAAGAGGCTAGCGGTTACGTCGGGGAGCTGTTTTTT.